This is a list of T cell receptor beta chains from one sample in a study of T cells after yellow fever vaccination. TCRdb reprocessed the 5' RACE reads via MiXCR and lists one record per CDR3 protein. This sample carries just under 600,000 distinct CDR3 sequences, approximately 13% of them seen once, and the ten largest clones take over 13%. Sequenced here: PBMCs, sampled on the day of the yellow fever booster vaccination. Every receptor here comes from a man aged 25-45 years who received the YFV17D yellow fever vaccine. CDR3s include the opening cysteine and the closing phenylalanine or tryptophan. Each record gives: clone size, V gene, D gene, J gene, CDR3 DNA, CDR3 protein. A D gene is named only where the DNA matches it firmly. Rows give clone size only sometimes, using once, few, many, or a class for an expanded clone.

few	TRBV5-8	NA	TRBJ1-1	TGTGCCAGCAGCTTGAATAATGCAATGAACACTGAAGCTTTCTTT	CASSLNNAMNTEAFF
many	TRBV14	NA	TRBJ2-1	TGTGCCAGCAGCCAAGAAAAAGGAGGGAATGGCTACAATGAGCAGTTCTTC	CASSQEKGGNGYNEQFF
few	TRBV5-4	TRBD2	TRBJ2-1	TGTGCCAGCAGCTTGGCCGGACTAGCGGGAGTTGGGCAGTTCTTC	CASSLAGLAGVGQFF
few	TRBV20-1	NA	TRBJ2-5	TGCAGTGGAGTGCGGCCATCCGAGTGGGAGACCCAGTACTTC	CSGVRPSEWETQYF
few	TRBV12-3/TRBV12-4	NA	TRBJ1-1	TGTGCCAGCAGCTTCCCTGGGGAGAACACTGAAGCTTTCTTT	CASSFPGENTEAFF
NA	TRBV9	TRBD2	TRBJ2-7	TGTGCCAGCAGCGGGCCCCTAGCGGGAGTTAGTGAGCAGTACTTC	CASSGPLAGVSEQYF
NA	TRBV7-9	NA	TRBJ1-2	TGTGCCAGCAGCTACTTAGTGGGAGGGGAAGGCTACACCTTC	CASSYLVGGEGYTF
few	TRBV7-9	NA	TRBJ1-4	TGTGCCAGCAGTAAAGGGCTTTCAACTAATGAAAAACTGTTTTTT	CASSKGLSTNEKLFF
NA	TRBV25-1	TRBD2	TRBJ2-1	TGTGCCAGCAGTGAGGGACTAGCGGGAGCCTACAATGAGCAGTTCTTC	CASSEGLAGAYNEQFF
NA	TRBV5-1	TRBD1	TRBJ1-6	TGCGCCAGCAGCCTGACGGGACAGAGAAGCTCCTATAATTCACCCCTCCACTTT	CASSLTGQRSSYNSPLHF
few	TRBV7-8	TRBD1	TRBJ1-1	TGTGCCAGCAGCCCCTGGACAGGGGTAGGAGCTGAAGCTTTCTTT	CASSPWTGVGAEAFF
few	TRBV21-1	NA	TRBJ2-5	TGTGCCAGCAGAAAGAAGGGACAGGCCCAGTACTTC	CASRKKGQAQYF
NA	TRBV29-1	NA	TRBJ2-7	TGCAGCGTTGAAGACACGACAGCGAAAGACTACGAGCAGTACTTC	CSVEDTTAKDYEQYF
few	TRBV28	TRBD1	TRBJ2-1	TGTGCCAGCAGGGGGGACAGGGGGGTTGTCGCCTACAATGAGCAGTTCTTC	CASRGDRGVVAYNEQFF
few	TRBV5-1	NA	TRBJ2-5	TGCGCCAGCAGCATTGAAGGGACACTCCAAGAGACCCAGTACTTC	CASSIEGTLQETQYF
many	TRBV20-1	TRBD2	TRBJ2-5	TGCAGTGCAACGGGACTAGCGGGAGTTGAGACCCAGTACTTC	CSATGLAGVETQYF
many	TRBV5-6	NA	TRBJ2-2	TGTGCCAGCAGCTTGGGGCAGGGCAGCACCGGGGAGCTGTTTTTT	CASSLGQGSTGELFF
few	TRBV9	TRBD2	TRBJ2-5	TGTGCCAGCAGCGTCGGCCCAGCTAGCGGGAGTCTGGAGACCCAGTACTTC	CASSVGPASGSLETQYF
NA	TRBV18	NA	TRBJ2-7	TGTGCCAGCTCACCACTGAGCGGGTCCTACGAGCAGTACTTC	CASSPLSGSYEQYF
few	TRBV12-3/TRBV12-4	NA	TRBJ1-4	TGTGCCAGCAGCGTGGAGGTTGGAGAAAAACTGTTTTTT	CASSVEVGEKLFF
few	TRBV7-2	TRBD2	TRBJ2-5	TGTGCCAGCAGCTTATTCAGCGGGAGAATGGAGACCCAGTACTTC	CASSLFSGRMETQYF
NA	TRBV28	TRBD1	TRBJ1-5	TGTGCCAGCAGTTTCCTTCACAGGGGATATAGCAATCAGCCCCAGCATTTT	CASSFLHRGYSNQPQHF
few	TRBV7-8	NA	TRBJ2-7	TGTGCCAGCAGCTTAGCCCTCGAGGGCGAGCAGTACTTC	CASSLALEGEQYF
NA	TRBV6-2/TRBV6-3	TRBD2	TRBJ2-1	TGTGCCAGCCAACTAGGCGGGAGGGTGGATGAGCAGTTCTTC	CASQLGGRVDEQFF
few	TRBV10-3	NA	TRBJ2-7	TGTGCCATCAGTGGAGGGGAGGCTATTACCTACGAGCAGTACTTC	CAISGGEAITYEQYF
NA	TRBV5-1	NA	TRBJ1-1	TGCGCCAGCAGCGCCGGGGCCTACACTGAAGCTTTCTTT	CASSAGAYTEAFF
NA	TRBV12-3/TRBV12-4	NA	TRBJ1-1	TGTGCCAGCAGATCTCAGTTAGCGGGGACTGAAGCTTTCTTT	CASRSQLAGTEAFF
NA	TRBV20-1	TRBD1	TRBJ1-5	TGCAGTGCTTACGGACAGGCTAATCAGCCCCAGCATTTT	CSAYGQANQPQHF
NA	TRBV19	NA	TRBJ1-4	TGTGCCAGTAGTATTTCGAGGATGGCTAATGAAAAACTGTTTTTT	CASSISRMANEKLFF
NA	TRBV19	TRBD2	TRBJ2-7	TGTGCCAGTAGTATAGAACTAGCGGGAGCCGCCTACGAGCAGTACTTC	CASSIELAGAAYEQYF